Detailed here is one T cell receptor (beta chain). The antigen is not known. This entry comes from a study of identical twins. Study-level findings and limits: Where out-of-frame alpha sequences were twin-shared, they showed excess low generation probability. The study found weaker excess twin sharing in beta out-of-frame sequences.

One entry per CDR3 protein, called by TCRdb with MiXCR from the 5' RACE reads. The data hold hundreds of thousands of distinct CDR3 sequences, with 10% to 15% observed a single time. The J segment lost 2 bases and the V segment lost 4 bases, leaving 8 bases of the junction unmatched. The CDR3 length is 16 residues. The V gene's germline CDR1 is LGHDT and CDR2 YNNKEL (reference sequence). In addition, the sample was reused for a study of yellow fever vaccine responses in identical twins. That report adds: Twin vaccine T cell responses reportedly seemed partly convergent, partly personalized.

The chain links TRBV3-1 to TRBJ2-4; TRBD1 aligns across 7 bases. The sample was PBMCs. The receptor was derived from a woman younger than 35 in good health. CDR3 residues: CASSPNQTGSKNIQYF. The CDR3, as DNA: TGTGCCAGCAGCCCGAATCAGACAGGGTCCAAAAACATTCAGTACTTC.